These 23 T cell receptor beta chains came from one sample sequenced in a study of naive CD8 T cells in extremely preterm neonates. Study findings and constraints: Relative to older groups, preterm infants had shorter, less trimmed CDR3s with fewer N additions.

Sequencing used immunoSEQ multiplex PCR; TCRdb keeps in-frame clones, though not all of them. The sample holds around 23,000 clones, around 88% seen once. These receptors have no identified antigens. Preterm samples came from extremely preterm deliveries at roughly 21-27 weeks. Sample: naive CD8+ T cells from cord blood. The source is a boy who was born preterm.

The chain uses TRBV7-9 and TRBJ2-7; TRBD2 matches at 7 bases. V shed 4 bases, J shed 2 bases, and the junction held 2 bases outside the gene matches. Germline CDR1 is SEHNR and CDR2 is FQNEAQ (reference sequence). This CDR3 is 13 amino acids long. The CDR3, as DNA: TGTGCCAGCAGCTCGGGACTAACCTACGAGCAGTACTTC. It encodes CASSSGLTYEQYF.

The chain has TRBV4-2 and TRBJ2-5; TRBD2 agrees at 12 bases. Germline-derived CDR1 and CDR2 are LGHNA and YNFKEQ. With 1 base clipped from V and 4 bases from J, the junction kept 1 base outside the gene matches. This CDR3 comprises 15 residues. For the CDR3, the DNA is TGTGCCAGCAGCCAAGCTAGCGGGGGGGCAGAGACCCAGTACTTC. It yields the protein CASSQASGGAETQYF.

This chain links TRBV27 with TRBJ2-3, with D maybe TRBD1 (5 bases). The CDR3 totals 13 residues. Germline CDR1 and CDR2: MNHEY and SMNVEV (reference sequence). Trimming left V 2 bases short and J 4 bases short, with 7 bases between. CDR3 nucleotides: TGTGCCAGCAGTTTACAGGGCCCAGATACGCAGTATTTT. Its translation: CASSLQGPDTQYF.

This chain uses TRBV7-2 with TRBJ2-2, with 7 bases lining up with TRBD2. V lost 3 bases and J lost 2; bases outside the gene matches: 6. From germline, CDR1 is SGHTA and CDR2 FQGNSA. This CDR3 is built from 16 residues. The DNA for the CDR3 is TGTGCCAGCAGCTTTGGTCCTAGCGGTAACACCGGGGAGCTGTTTTTT. Protein sequence: CASSFGPSGNTGELFF. The complete variable domain, with remaining parts taken from reference TRBV7-2 and TRBJ2-2, reads GAGVSQSPSNKVTEKGKDVELRCDPISGHTALYWYRQSLGQGLEFLIYFQGNSAPDKSGLPSDRFSAERTGGSVSTLTIQRTQQEDSAVYLCASSFGPSGNTGELFFGEGSRLTVL.

In its sample, this clone was seen a few times. The V and J genes are TRBV18 and TRBJ2-2; D may be TRBD1 (6 bases). The CDR3 runs 13 residues. Per germline, CDR1 KGHSH and CDR2 LQKENI. Trimming removed 2 bases at V and 6 bases at J, with 7 bases between. The CDR3 sequence: CASSPGGAGELFF. The CDR3 nucleotides are TGTGCCAGCTCACCAGGGGGCGCCGGGGAGCTGTTTTTT.

The chain couples TRBV19 to TRBJ2-2; 8 bases are shared with TRBD2. Germline loops: CDR1 LNHDA, CDR2 SQIVND (reference sequence). V gave up 6 bases and J gave up 6 bases; unmatched junction bases: 0. This CDR3 comprises 12 residues. In DNA, the CDR3 is TGTGCCAGTAGCGGGGGGGCCGGGGAGCTGTTTTTT. Residues: CASSGGAGELFF.

The chain employs TRBV4-1 and TRBJ1-2; maybe TRBD1 (5 bases). V dropped 1 base and J dropped 0 bases, with 6 bases sitting between them. The CDR3 is 14 residues long. Germline CDR1 is MGHRA and CDR2 is YSYEKL. The CDR3, as DNA: TGCGCCAGCAGCCAAGTAGGGGCTAACTATGGCTACACCTTC. It yields the protein CASSQVGANYGYTF.

This clone was counted once. The chain links TRBV19 to TRBJ1-1, with 9 bases matching TRBD1. The CDR3 runs to 11 residues. The trim removed 8 bases at V and 12 bases at J, leaving 7 bases unmatched. Germline V CDR1 and CDR2: LNHDA, SQIVND (reference sequence). In nucleotides, the CDR3 is TGTGCCAGTGAACAGGGGGCGCGACCTTTCTTT. Translating gives CASEQGARPFF.

The chain uses TRBV7-3 and TRBJ2-5; 9 positions match TRBD2. Trimming removed 2 bases from V and 0 bases from J; junction bases left unmatched: 1. This CDR3 comprises 15 residues. CDR1 is SGHTA, CDR2 FQGTGA, per germline. For the CDR3, the DNA is TGTGCCAGCAGCTTACTAGCGGGGTACCAAGAGACCCAGTACTTC. It translates to CASSLLAGYQETQYF.

V and J are TRBV13 and TRBJ2-3; 15 bases are shared with TRBD2. The V gene's germline CDR1 is PRHDT and CDR2 FYEKMQ (reference sequence). Trimming cost V 5 bases and J 7 bases; bases outside gene matches: 1. The CDR3 runs 14 residues. DNA of the CDR3: TGTGCCAGCAGCGGACTAGCGGGGGGGCATACGCAGTATTTT. Translating gives CASSGLAGGHTQYF.

CDR3 bases: TGTGCCAGCAGCCCGGACAGGGGGCAGGAAAAACTGTTTTTT. Residues: CASSPDRGQEKLFF. This chain joins TRBV6-5 and TRBJ1-4; 11 bases are shared with TRBD1. V was clipped by 6 bases and J by 8 bases; unmatched bases: 5. This CDR3 spans 14 amino acids. Germline V gene sequence: CDR1 MNHEY, CDR2 SVGAGI.

This chain connects TRBV27 to TRBJ1-2; TRBD1 matches 9 bases. Germline V gene sequence: CDR1 MNHEY, CDR2 SMNVEV (reference sequence). J gave up 2 bases and V 3 bases, and 1 base lay outside the gene matches. The CDR3 is made up of 14 amino acids. As DNA, the CDR3 is TGTGCCAGCAGTTTTGGGACAGGGAACTATGGCTACACCTTC. Translating it yields CASSFGTGNYGYTF.

This clone was observed once. This chain connects TRBV19 to TRBJ2-1, with D possibly being TRBD2 (6 bases). Germline V CDR1 and CDR2: LNHDA, SQIVND (reference sequence). The CDR3 contains 12 residues. V gave up 6 bases and J gave up 3 bases, with 6 bases separating them. The CDR3 nucleotides are TGTGCCAGTAGCGGGGGCTACAATGAGCAGTTCTTC. Translation gives CASSGGYNEQFF.

The chain recombines TRBV4-3 with TRBJ2-3; D might be TRBD1 or TRBD2, each matching 5 bases. Between the trimmed V and J ends, which lost 5 bases and 5 bases, there was a span of 14 bases. The CDR3 is 14 amino acids. In germline, CDR1 is LGHNA, CDR2 YSLEER. This CDR3 reads CASSDSGSRDTQYF. CDR3 sequence (DNA): TGCGCCAGCAGCGACAGCGGTTCCAGAGATACGCAGTATTTT.

The chain links TRBV5-5 to TRBJ2-7; TRBD2 matches 9 bases. The CDR3 is made up of 18 amino acids. Looked up from germline, CDR1 is SGHKS and CDR2 is YYEKEE (reference sequence). The trim removed 0 bases at V and 0 bases at J, leaving 10 bases unmatched. The chain's CDR3 is CASSLADSSGVSSYEQYF. DNA of the CDR3: TGTGCCAGCAGCTTGGCCGATTCTAGCGGGGTTAGCTCCTACGAGCAGTACTTC.

The rearrangement uses TRBV11-3 and TRBJ2-3; no reliable D call. The CDR3 length is 14 residues. V shed 2 bases and J shed 2 bases, with 8 bases lying between them. Germline V lookup: CDR1 SGHNT, CDR2 YENEEA. CDR3 sequence reads: CASSLRAHTDTQYF. The CDR3 DNA reads TGTGCCAGCAGCTTAAGGGCACACACAGATACGCAGTATTTT. The full variable domain, in which reference TRBV11-3 and TRBJ2-3 provide the parts outside the CDR3, is EAGVVQSPRYKIIEKKQPVAFWCNPISGHNTLYWYLQNLGQGPELLIRYENEEAVDDSQLPKDRFSAERLKGVDSTLKIQPAELGDSAVYLCASSLRAHTDTQYFGPGTRLTVL.

The V and J genes are TRBV6-1 and TRBJ1-2, with 10 bases fitting TRBD1. J gave up 2 bases and V 3 bases, and 3 bases lay outside the gene matches. The CDR3 consists of 15 residues. CDR1 is MNHNS and CDR2 is SASEGT in the germline V gene. The CDR3 is CASSDGTGENYGYTF. Written as DNA, the CDR3 is TGTGCCAGCAGTGATGGGACAGGGGAGAACTATGGCTACACCTTC.

The table lists this clone with a few counts. The chain employs TRBV6-1 and TRBJ1-5; D perhaps matches TRBD1 (6 bases). The CDR3 length is 14 residues. Germline CDR1 and CDR2: MNHNS and SASEGT. The V gene lost 5 bases and the J gene lost 0 bases, with 8 bases spanning the gap. The CDR3: CASSWTVSNQPQHF. CDR3 nucleotides: TGTGCCAGCAGTTGGACAGTTAGCAATCAGCCCCAGCATTTT.

V is TRBV4-1 and J is TRBJ2-5; D possibly matches TRBD1 or TRBD2 (5 bases each). CDR3 size: 14 residues. Germline V gene lookup returns CDR1 MGHRA and CDR2 YSYEKL. Trimming removed 5 bases from V and 1 base from J, with 11 bases in between. The chain's CDR3 is CASSFRDRQETQYF. CDR3 bases: TGCGCCAGCAGCTTCCGGGACCGCCAAGAGACCCAGTACTTC.

The chain recombines TRBV12-5 with TRBJ1-2; TRBD1 matches at 10 bases. The trim removed 1 base at V and 4 bases at J, leaving 0 bases unmatched. The V gene's germline CDR1 is LGHNT and CDR2 FRNRAP. There are 14 residues in the CDR3. The CDR3 nucleotides read TGTGCTAGTGGTTTGGGGACAGGGGGCTATGGCTACACCTTC. It codes for CASGLGTGGYGYTF.

This rearrangement joins TRBV6-5 to TRBJ2-2; TRBD1 matches 8 bases. The V segment lost 6 bases and the J segment 6 bases; nucleotides outside the gene matches: 3. CDR1 and CDR2 from the germline V gene are MNHEY and SVGAGI. The CDR3 runs 13 residues. The CDR3 DNA reads as TGTGCCAGCAGCTTACAGGGGGCCGGGGAGCTGTTTTTT. Its protein is CASSLQGAGELFF.

The chain couples TRBV27 to TRBJ2-4, with TRBD1 matching over 9 bases. The CDR3 has 13 residues. Germline values: CDR1 MNHEY, CDR2 SMNVEV (reference sequence). The V segment lost 3 bases and the J segment 7 bases; nucleotides outside the gene matches: 1. In DNA form, the CDR3 reads TGTGCCAGCAGTTTCGGGACAGGGAACATTCAGTACTTC. Translation gives CASSFGTGNIQYF.

V gene TRBV7-3 combines with J gene TRBJ2-2, with D perhaps given as TRBD1 or TRBD2 (5 bases each). Trimming took 5 bases from V and 2 from J, leaving 6 bases between them. Looked up from germline, CDR1 is SGHTA and CDR2 is FQGTGA. The CDR3 has 13 amino acids. The CDR3 sequence: CASSRDNTGELFF. CDR3 DNA: TGTGCCAGCAGCCGGGACAACACCGGGGAGCTGTTTTTT.